The clone carrying this T cell receptor beta chain was seen many times. The antigen remains unidentified. The data are from a study of Graves' ophthalmopathy and Graves' hyperthyroidism. Overall study findings and caveats: Ophthalmopathy could be told apart from stable hyperthyroidism by a 13-signature model (approximately 91% sensitivity, 80% to 84% specificity).

The CDR3 is 16 residues long. J gave up 5 bases and V 0 bases, and 7 bases lay outside the gene matches. Germline lookup yields CDR1 MNHEY and CDR2 SVGEGT. Amplification from RNA transcripts yielded the TCR beta CDR3 regions. First-round RT-PCR relied on HTBI primers, and a second-round multiplex PCR came next. From the multiplex PCR reads, TCRdb called clonotypes with MiXCR, one entry per CDR3 protein. The data hold roughly 610,000 distinct CDR3 sequences, with roughly 20% observed a single time. This receptor was obtained from a woman between 18 and 29 years old with stable Graves' hyperthyroidism. Some clones in this sample may be carry-over from other donors' samples. What was sequenced was peripheral blood. The rearrangement links TRBV6-2 or TRBV6-3 to TRBJ2-5, with 9 positions matching TRBD2. Here the CDR3 reads CASSYSYGSGGETQYF. The CDR3 DNA reads TGTGCCAGCAGTTACTCGTATGGTAGCGGGGGTGAGACCCAGTACTTC.